These T cell receptor beta chains were read from a single sample in a study of CD8 T cells in Susac syndrome. MiXCR was run by TCRdb on the immunoSEQ multiplex PCR reads, yielding one entry per CDR3 protein. The sample lists 160,000 or so distinct CDR3 sequences; roughly 95% were seen once. Sequencing used CD8+ T cells from PBMCs. All receptors derive from a human donor with multiple sclerosis. Each CDR3 is given with its conserved first and last residue. D genes are given only for firm matches. Part of the rows lack a size; the others show once, few, many or a class for expanded clones.

>TRBJ2-7|TRBV13|-|-
TGTGCCAGCAGCTTATCGGGGGGCTGGGAGCAGTACTTC
CASSLSGGWEQYF
>TRBJ2-1|TRBV24-1|-|-
TGTGCCACCAGTGACCCGGCAACCTACAATGAGCAGTTCTTC
CATSDPATYNEQFF
>TRBJ1-4|TRBV27|TRBD1|-
TGTGCCAGCAGTTGGAGACAGGGGAATGAAAAACTGTTTTTT
CASSWRQGNEKLFF
>TRBJ2-7|TRBV6-5|-|-
TGTGCCAGCAGCCTAAATGCCTACGAGCAGTACTTC
CASSLNAYEQYF
>TRBJ2-1|TRBV12-3/TRBV12-4|TRBD1|-
TGTGCCAGCAGTTTAATGGGACAGCTATACAATGAGCAGTTCTTC
CASSLMGQLYNEQFF
>TRBJ1-1|TRBV18|-|once
TGTGCCAGCTCACCCCCGGCAGGAATTGAAGCTTTCTTT
CASSPPAGIEAFF
>TRBJ1-2|TRBV4-1|-|-
TGCGCCAGCAGCCAAGAACCCGGGGGATACTATGGCTACACCTTC
CASSQEPGGYYGYTF
>TRBJ1-2|TRBV20-1|-|-
TGCAGTACCGGCGGTGGCTACACCTTC
CSTGGGYTF
>TRBJ1-1|TRBV25-1|-|-
TGTGCCAGCAGACCCAGCCCCACTGAAGCTTTCTTT
CASRPSPTEAFF
>TRBJ1-2|TRBV12-3/TRBV12-4|-|-
TGTGCCAGCAGGGAGGACGGATACTATGGCTACACCTTC
CASREDGYYGYTF
>TRBJ2-2|TRBV29-1|-|once
TGCAGCGTTGTCGGGGCAGGAGGGGAGCTGTTTTTT
CSVVGAGGELFF
>TRBJ2-5|TRBV6-6|-|-
TGTGCCAGCAGTCAGACCCGAGGGGGAGGCCAAGAGACCCAGTACTTC
CASSQTRGGGQETQYF
>TRBJ2-7|TRBV7-6|TRBD2|-
TGTGCCAGCAGCCAGACTAGCGGGAAATTTTACGAGCAGTACTTC
CASSQTSGKFYEQYF
>TRBJ2-1|TRBV28|-|once
TGTGCCAGCGGGGCTTGGGGAGTCAATGAGCAGTTCTTC
CASGAWGVNEQFF
>TRBJ2-7|TRBV9|-|-
TGTGCCAGCAGCCCGAGGGGGGGGCGAACCTACGAGCAGTACTTC
CASSPRGGRTYEQYF